In its sample, the clone carrying this T cell receptor beta chain was seen a few times. The source of the sample is a study of blood T cell repertoires in COVID-19. Study-wide background: Acute and convalescent COVID-19 specimens originated in the United States, Italy and Spain. The analysed material was cDNA or gDNA that came from T cells, B-cell-depleted T cells, or PBMCs.

Per the germline V gene, CDR1 is SGHTA and CDR2 is FQGTGA. The CDR3 runs to 13 residues. Unmatched junction bases numbered 4, after V lost 4 bases and J lost 5 bases. TCRdb keeps only in-frame clones here, not all; method: immunoSEQ multiplex PCR. The sample holds roughly 80,000 clones, around four fifths seen once. Sequencing used peripheral blood. The chain employs TRBV7-3 and TRBJ1-1, with 7 bases identical to TRBD1. This receptor was obtained from a woman aged 60 to 75 with acute or convalescent COVID-19. The CDR3 region has the DNA TGTGCCAGCAGCTCCGACAGGGCAACTGAAGCTTTCTTT. Residues: CASSSDRATEAFF.